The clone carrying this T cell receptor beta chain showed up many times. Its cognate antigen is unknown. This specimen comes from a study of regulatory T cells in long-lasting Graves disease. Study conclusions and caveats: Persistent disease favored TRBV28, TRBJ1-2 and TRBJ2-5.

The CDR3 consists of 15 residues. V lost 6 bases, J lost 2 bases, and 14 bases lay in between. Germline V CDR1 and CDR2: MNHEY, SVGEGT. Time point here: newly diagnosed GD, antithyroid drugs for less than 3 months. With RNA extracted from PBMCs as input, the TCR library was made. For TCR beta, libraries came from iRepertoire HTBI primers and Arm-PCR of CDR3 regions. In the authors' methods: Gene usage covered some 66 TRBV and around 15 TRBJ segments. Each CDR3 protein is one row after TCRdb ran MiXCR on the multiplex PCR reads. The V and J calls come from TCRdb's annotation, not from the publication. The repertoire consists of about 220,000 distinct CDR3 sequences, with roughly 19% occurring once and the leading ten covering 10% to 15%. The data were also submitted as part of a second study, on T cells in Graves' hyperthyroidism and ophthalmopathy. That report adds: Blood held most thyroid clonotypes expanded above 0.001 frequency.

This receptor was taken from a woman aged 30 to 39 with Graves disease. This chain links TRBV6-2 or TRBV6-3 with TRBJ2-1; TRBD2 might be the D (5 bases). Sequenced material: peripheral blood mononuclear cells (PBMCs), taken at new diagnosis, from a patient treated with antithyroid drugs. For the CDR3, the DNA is TGTGCCAGCAGCCCGGACTGGTCACCCTACAATGAGCAGTTCTTC. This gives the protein CASSPDWSPYNEQFF.